These 20 T cell receptor beta chains were sequenced from one sample in a study of blood T cell repertoires in COVID-19. Profiling relied on immunoSEQ multiplex PCR, and the TCRdb table lists in-frame clones only, not all of them. The sample includes 300,000 to 350,000 clones, 90% to 95% of them seen just once. The source material was PBMCs or T cells enriched from blood (not recorded which). These receptors came from a woman aged 25 to 39 who had been exposed to COVID-19.

This clone came up once. The V and J genes are TRBV5-5 and TRBJ2-7; 7 nucleotides agree with TRBD1. Germline V gives CDR1 SGHKS, CDR2 YYEKEE (reference sequence). This CDR3 spans 16 amino acids. Trimming removed 0 bases from V and 3 bases from J; junction bases left unmatched: 9. CDR3 in amino acids: CASSLEHGTAYYEQYF. CDR3 bases: TGTGCCAGCAGCTTGGAGCACGGGACAGCTTACTACGAGCAGTACTTC.

This chain uses TRBV21-1 with TRBJ2-1; TRBD2, as called in the table, went unchecked against the DNA. TRBV21-1 is marked as a pseudogene. The CDR3 is 17 amino acids. CDR3 region: CASSSPLRGGLGDEQFF. The CDR3 DNA sequence: TGTGCCAGCAGCTCCCCCTTGCGGGGGGGCCTTGGAGATGAGCAGTTCTTC.

Only one count was recorded for this clone. The CDR3, as DNA: TGTGCCAGCAGCTTAACGGACTTGCAGCCCCAGCATTTT. It translates to CASSLTDLQPQHF. The gene calls are TRBV7-3 and TRBJ1-5; D not resolved. V lost 0 bases to trimming and J lost 7 bases, with 7 bases between them. The CDR3 contains 13 residues. Per the germline V gene, CDR1 is SGHTA and CDR2 is FQGTGA.

This chain connects TRBV4-1 to TRBJ2-7; no clear D gene. The germline gives CDR1 MGHRA, CDR2 YSYEKL. Trimming cost V 1 base and J 3 bases, with 13 bases left between them. The CDR3 is 15 residues long. The CDR3 DNA is TGCGCCAGCAGCCAAGTTCGCGGCACAAACTACGAGCAGTACTTC. The encoded protein is CASSQVRGTNYEQYF.

The chain has TRBV12-3 or TRBV12-4 and TRBJ1-5; D unclear. The V end was cut by 0 bases, the J end by 7 bases, with 7 bases between. CDR3 length: 13 residues. CDR3 DNA sequence: TGTGCCAGCAGTTTAGCAGGGAGGCAGCCCCAGCATTTT. It translates to CASSLAGRQPQHF.

This clone was counted a single time. The rearrangement joins TRBV6-5 to TRBJ1-1; D is ambiguous. V lost 0 bases, J lost 4 bases, and 9 bases lay in between. The CDR3 runs 14 residues. Germline CDR1 reads MNHEY; CDR2 reads SVGAGI. Here the CDR3 DNA reads TGTGCCAGCAGTTACTCGGGAGGCCGCACTGAAGCTTTCTTT. This sequence encodes CASSYSGGRTEAFF.

V is TRBV13 and J is TRBJ2-3; perhaps TRBD2 as D (5 bases). This CDR3 has 16 residues. Germline CDR1 reads PRHDT; CDR2 reads FYEKMQ (reference sequence). Trimming left V 3 bases short and J 6 bases short, with 19 bases between. The CDR3 sequence is CASSFLPSSGGDTQYF. For the CDR3, the DNA is TGTGCCAGCAGCTTCCTTCCCTCTTCCGGCGGGGATACGCAGTATTTT.

This clone was seen more than once but under ten times. This rearrangement joins TRBV11-2 to TRBJ2-5, with TRBD2 identical over 10 bases. Germline V gives CDR1 SGHAT, CDR2 FQNNGV. This CDR3 is built from 16 residues. V lost 5 bases and J lost 1; bases outside the gene matches: 7. In DNA form, the CDR3 reads TGTGCCAGCAGCGAAATTACTAGCGGGGCCCAAGAGACCCAGTACTTC. It specifies CASSEITSGAQETQYF.

V gene TRBV10-3 combines with J gene TRBJ2-5; D perhaps matches TRBD1 (6 bases). The germline gives CDR1 ENHRY, CDR2 SYGVKD. V was cut by 6 bases and J by 5 bases, with 16 bases left in between. This CDR3 region has 14 residues. The CDR3: CAISDRSIGETQYF. Here the CDR3 DNA reads TGTGCCATCAGCGACAGGTCTATAGGTGAGACCCAGTACTTC.

The chain has TRBV7-9 and TRBJ1-2; D uncertain. This CDR3 spans 14 amino acids. Germline assignment: CDR1 SEHNR and CDR2 FQNEAQ (reference sequence). Trimming shortened V by 4 bases and J by 0 bases, and 9 bases separated the two germline ends. CDR3 amino acids: CASSSEVANYGYTF. CDR3 coding DNA: TGTGCCAGCAGCTCTGAGGTAGCTAACTATGGCTACACCTTC.

This rearrangement joins TRBV3-1 (or the pseudogene TRBV3-2) to TRBJ1-4; D is ambiguous. V was cut by 0 bases and J by 0 bases, with 8 bases left in between. This CDR3 has 16 amino acids. Looked up from germline, CDR1 is LGHDT and CDR2 is YNNKEL (reference sequence). The CDR3 spells CASSQDRRTTNEKLFF. The CDR3 DNA reads as TGTGCCAGCAGCCAAGATCGCAGAACAACTAATGAAAAACTGTTTTTT.

The V call is TRBV2, the J call TRBJ2-7; TRBD1 might be the D (6 bases). This CDR3 spans 14 amino acids. Per germline, CDR1 SNHLY and CDR2 FYNNEI. Deletions cut 6 bases from V and 2 bases from J, with 14 bases between. The CDR3 DNA follows: TGTGCCAGCAGGACAGGAGGAACTACCTACGAGCAGTACTTC. Its protein product is CASRTGGTTYEQYF.

This clone occurred once. The chain links TRBV5-1 to TRBJ2-7; 8 bases agree with TRBD1. There are 18 residues in the CDR3. V lost 0 bases and J lost 2; bases outside the gene matches: 13. From germline, CDR1 is SGHRS and CDR2 YFSETQ. CDR3 bases: TGCGCCAGCAGCTTGGCGGCAGGGGGCGGGCTATCCCCCTACGAGCAGTACTTC. Protein: CASSLAAGGGLSPYEQYF.

V is TRBV19 and J is TRBJ1-3; 7 nucleotides line up with TRBD1. Germline CDR1 is LNHDA and CDR2 is SQIVND (reference sequence). The CDR3 is 16 amino acids. J gave up 0 bases and V 5 bases, and 7 bases lay outside the gene matches. The CDR3 spells CASSQGQRISGNTIYF. DNA for the CDR3: TGTGCCAGTAGTCAGGGACAGAGAATCTCTGGAAACACCATATATTTT.

This clone has more than one count but fewer than ten. The chain has TRBV10-3 and TRBJ2-7, with a weak D call TRBD1 (6 bases). The CDR3 spans 12 residues. Per germline, CDR1 ENHRY and CDR2 SYGVKD. The ends were cut back, 4 bases at V and 6 bases at J, with 10 bases in the middle. CDR3 loop: CAISGQGPEQYF. DNA of the CDR3: TGTGCCATCAGTGGGCAGGGGCCCGAGCAGTACTTC.

The chain couples TRBV5-1 to TRBJ1-4; possibly TRBD1 for D (6 bases). The V gene lost 4 bases and the J gene lost 1 base, with 14 bases spanning the gap. The V gene's germline CDR1 is SGHRS and CDR2 YFSETQ. The CDR3 totals 16 residues. The CDR3 sequence: CASSPGQGRTNEKLFF. DNA for the CDR3: TGCGCCAGCAGCCCCGGCCAGGGGAGAACTAATGAAAAACTGTTTTTT.

On this clone: Other DNA sequences in the same sample also yield this CDR3. This sequence joins TRBV5-1 and TRBJ2-2, with 12 bases lining up with TRBD2. Trimming at V came to 4 bases and at J to 3 bases, leaving 4 bases not matched to a gene. The CDR3 has 16 residues. CDR1 is SGHRS, CDR2 YFSETQ, per germline. The CDR3 region is CASSLRTSGDTGELFF. The CDR3 coding sequence is TGCGCCAGCAGCCTCCGGACTAGCGGGGACACCGGGGAGCTGTTTTTT.

This chain links TRBV11-1 with TRBJ1-1; D gene ambiguous. There are 14 residues in the CDR3. In germline, CDR1 is SGHAT, CDR2 FQDESV (reference sequence). V was clipped by 6 bases and J by 6 bases, with 17 bases between them. The CDR3 is CASRVGSPGAEAFF. The CDR3 bases are TGTGCCAGCAGGGTTGGATCCCCGGGTGCTGAAGCTTTCTTT.

This clone was found once. This sequence joins TRBV4-1 and TRBJ2-3; D is possibly TRBD2 (5 bases). The CDR3 sequence is 15 residues long. The germline gives CDR1 MGHRA, CDR2 YSYEKL. Trimming pared 0 bases from V and 0 bases from J, leaving 7 bases between. The CDR3 bases are TGCGCCAGCAGCCAAGATCCGGGGAGCACAGATACGCAGTATTTT. It codes for CASSQDPGSTDTQYF.

This rearrangement joins TRBV18 to TRBJ2-3; 8 nucleotides agree with TRBD2. Unmatched junction bases numbered 4, after V lost 3 bases and J lost 2 bases. The CDR3 extends over 15 amino acids. The germline gives CDR1 KGHSH, CDR2 LQKENI. The CDR3 DNA follows: TGTGCCAGCTCACCCCAAGCGGGGGACACAGATACGCAGTATTTT. Its translation: CASSPQAGDTDTQYF.